This T cell receptor (beta chain) was observed in a study of blood T cell repertoires in COVID-19. The wider study: Samples taken during acute and convalescent COVID-19 were collected in the United States, Italy and Spain. Sources were T cells, B-cell-depleted T cells, or PBMCs; the material itself was cDNA or gDNA.

The CDR3 has 12 amino acids. The germline gives CDR1 SGHNT, CDR2 YENEEA. Trimming took 0 bases from V and 9 from J, leaving 8 bases between them. Individuals in the exposed group had encountered a COVID-19 case within 2 weeks preceding study entry. Here immunoSEQ multiplex PCR was the method, and the copy in TCRdb shows in-frame clones only, minus some. The data contain approximately 220,000 clones, nearly 90% of them seen just once; the ten biggest clones take up about 15%. The specimen was PBMCs or T cells enriched from blood (not recorded which). The chain is built from TRBV11-3 and TRBJ1-1; D gene unclear. The sequence was collected from a man aged 30 to 39 who had been exposed to COVID-19. The CDR3 loop is CASSLEAPQAFF. The CDR3 DNA reads as TGTGCCAGCAGCTTAGAGGCCCCACAAGCTTTCTTT.